The following is a T cell receptor beta chain sequence with its context. The target of this receptor is not known. Per-base qualities were not stored, and no clone one base away is much larger. These data belong to a study of OX40 agonist ivuxolimab in advanced cancers. Regarding the study in general: Ivuxolimab, which targeted the costimulatory receptor OX40 (CD134), was an agonistic, fully human IgG2 monoclonal antibody. Intravenous ivuxolimab was administered to patients every 2 weeks at six dose levels: 0.01, 0.1, 0.3, 1.5, 3 and 10 mg/kg. Of the roughly 52 dose-escalation patients, hepatocellular carcinoma was present in about 20, melanoma in around 15, renal cell carcinoma in 9 and head and neck cancer in 9. The dose-escalation cohort was roughly 83% male with a mean age of roughly 62 years, ranging from roughly 20 to 85. Prior anti-PD-1, anti-PD-L1 or anti-CTLA-4 therapy was permitted, and checkpoint inhibitors had been received by about two fifths of dose-escalation patients. Partial responses were achieved by three dose-escalation patients, of whom one had hepatocellular carcinoma and two had cutaneous melanoma. The purpose of peripheral TCRbeta sequencing was to test whether ivuxolimab changed TCR sequence diversity and led to clonal T-cell expansion. The paper covers the monotherapy dose-escalation part of the phase I ivuxolimab trial, which included N ≈ 52 patients.

The CDR3 goes from the cysteine to the phenylalanine over 16 residues. Just CDR3 DNA is preserved here, 48 bases in frame from base 1. CDR1 is given as SNHLY and CDR2 as FYNNEI, both from the germline V gene. From V the trimming removes 8 bases and from J it removes 6 bases, while the gene matches leave 15 bases of the junction unaccounted for. Patients with a history of autoimmune disease or receiving systemic immunosuppression were excluded from the trial. In every dose cohort, peripheral blood was drawn for TCR sequencing at baseline, cycle 4 day 1, and cycle 7 day 1. Samples came from an open-label, multicenter, first-in-human phase I dose-escalation trial of ivuxolimab. Adults with locally advanced or metastatic melanoma, renal cell carcinoma, hepatocellular carcinoma or head and neck squamous cell carcinoma were enrolled in the trial. Before TCR sequencing, CD4+ T cells and CD8+ T cells from peripheral blood were sorted into separate populations.

To sequence the TCRbeta CDR3 region, genomic DNA was isolated from the sorted cells. The immunoSEQ Assay was used for sequencing of TCRbeta CDR3 regions. Entries here come from immuneACCESS through TCRdb and include only in-frame sequences with V and J called. Some clones fail to appear in such tables; in the studies checked, an unresolved V gene covers under half of the shortfall, and the cause of the remainder is unknown. The table for this sample lists roughly 30,000 clones; 84% of them were counted only once. Over 15% of the sample rests with the top ten. Overall study results and their limits: After ivuxolimab, more expanded clones were found on average in CD8+ T cells than in CD4+ T cells. Low levels of normalized T-cell clonal expansion were also seen in some nonresponding patients. In partial responders in the 0.1-3.0 mg/kg groups, normalized peripheral clonal expansion was found to be among the lowest, especially among CD8+ T cells. Clonal expansion of both CD4+ and CD8+ blood T cells was observed from baseline to week 6 at doses 0.1 to 3.0 mg/kg. Which antigens the clonally expanded peripheral T cells were specific for was not determined.

The sample consisted of CD4+ or CD8+ T cells sorted from blood, taken in a trial of the OX40 agonist ivuxolimab. The TCR sequence derives from an adult with an advanced solid tumor such as melanoma, head and neck, liver or kidney cancer. The rearrangement joined TRBV2 to TRBJ2-3, and 9 junction bases match TRBD2. The CDR3 region has the sequence CASQNPGLARTDTQYF. The DNA sequence is given as TGTGCCAGCCAAAACCCAGGACTAGCGAGAACTGATACGCAGTATTTT.